The sequence of this TCR beta chain was determined in a study of Ad26.COV2.S vaccination and SARS-CoV-2 variants (dated by TCRdb to the early 2020s). Regarding the research as a whole: Vaccine-arm donors came from COV1001, a multicentre, randomized, double-blind, placebo-controlled phase I-IIa trial of Ad26.COV2.S in healthy adults. Ad26.COV2.S was given intramuscularly at 5x10^10 or 1x10^11 viral particles, as a single shot or as two shots 56 days apart. TCRbeta repertoire sequencing served as the tool for gauging how specific and how broad the SARS-CoV-2-reactive T cell receptors were following Ad26.COV2.S vaccination. A total of some 30 samples were included in the TCR-sequenced set, comprising about 20 Ad26.COV2.S vaccine recipients, 5 placebo recipients and 8 SARS-CoV-2 convalescent individuals. Participants in the trial were split at random into five groups of five each, receiving low-dose or high-dose Ad26.COV2.S once or twice, or else placebo on both occasions. Investigators remained blinded to trial group allocation during experiments and outcome assessment. What the work shows at the level of the full study, not this receptor alone: Non-spike TCR breadth was comparable between vaccine and placebo recipients, consistent with the vaccine containing only spike. The study was not powered for comparison of responses between vaccine doses or regimens. The authors noted that the TCR breadth and depth analyses may have underestimated total T cell responses. After vaccination, spike-specific CD8+ and CD4+ T cell responses were reported to show substantial breadth. Spike-specific TCR breadth was higher in Ad26.COV2.S recipients than in placebo recipients (P = 0.0014).

TCRbeta CDR3 regions were sequenced with the immunoSEQ Assay. After extraction, genomic DNA underwent amplification by bias-controlled multiplex PCR, followed by high-throughput sequencing. The original pipeline was this. Collapsing and filtering of sequences were performed to quantify the absolute abundance of each unique TCRbeta CDR3 region. T cell fraction was estimated by normalizing TCRbeta template counts to usable DNA, which was measured by amplifying reference genes present in all nucleated cells. Repertoire TCRs were annotated as SARS-CoV-2-specific by exact matching of V gene, CDR3 amino acid sequence and J gene to a known reactive TCR set. The reference SARS-CoV-2 TCR set was obtained from MIRA and was filtered for enrichment in COVID-19-positive ImmuneCODE repertoires, whereby public or cross-reactive TCRs were removed. Drawing on the MIRA antigens, annotated TCRs were analysed further at the level of specific ORF or position within ORF. Depth was the summed frequency of annotated unique rearrangements, while breadth was defined as annotated unique rearrangements over total unique productive rearrangements. Two-sided Wilcoxon rank-sum tests were applied when comparing TCR breadth between groups. TCRdb carries this immuneACCESS record with in-frame sequences only. Its versions omit some clonotypes, under half of them owing to an unresolved V gene in the studies checked, with the rest unexplained. V and J calls and clone size come straight from that table; D and trimming were deduced from the DNA. For this sample the table gives about 480,000 clones, of which approximately 88% were detected only once. Together, the top ten hold roughly 12% of the sample.

Read against the paper, the sample's treatment or condition label means: 15 to 20 received Ad26.COV2.S at low or high dose, single or two shots; roughly five received placebo; per-sample allocation not given. Repertoires of vaccine and placebo recipients were sequenced from samples taken on day 63 after the first injection. Between 29 July and 7 August 2020, Cohort 1b enrolled about two dozen adults aged 18-55 years at one site in Boston, USA. Ad26.COV2.S was a replication-incompetent adenovirus type 26 vector that expressed a prefusion-stabilized SARS-CoV-2 spike protein derived from the original Wuhan strain. The cysteine opens and the phenylalanine closes a CDR3 of 15 amino acids. CDR3 DNA only is kept here, 45 bases in frame from base 1. Reading the germline V gene (reference sequence) gives CDR1 SGHNT and CDR2 YYREEE. At the junction V is shortened by 0 bases and J by 3 bases; bases outside the gene matches: 6.

As to this clone: What this receptor recognizes is not known. No base qualities exist here, and no much larger clone lies one base off it.

In this chain, TRBV5-4 is recombined with TRBJ2-7; 7 junctional bases match TRBD1. This receptor was taken from a person aged 18-65 years who received the Ad26.COV2.S COVID-19 vaccine or a placebo. Source: peripheral blood, taken in a trial of Ad26.COV2.S vaccine versus placebo. The DNA is TGTGCCAGCAGCTTGGGGCCAGGGGGAAACTACGAGCAGTACTTC. This yields the protein CASSLGPGGNYEQYF.